This T cell receptor beta chain appears in the sequencing data of a study of T cell repertoires in cytomegalovirus infection. Study information: Recently identified HLA-C-restricted CMV epitopes and well-studied HLA-B-restricted CMV epitopes were used by the study. Public signatures in TCR beta pointed to CMV infection and matching HLA type. Notes on the study in general: CMV-specific HLA-C-restricted TCR beta clonotypes dominated the ex vivo response. The cumulative frequency of public TCR beta families distinguished individuals who carried CMV together with the relevant HLA.

A few counts support this clonotype. Its antigen is not known. TCRdb reprocessed the reads via MiXCR and lists one record per CDR3 protein. The table has around 140,000 distinct CDR3 sequences, about 31% seen once. The CDR3 covers 12 residues. The germline gives CDR1 SGHTA, CDR2 FQGNSA. V was shortened by 2 bases and J by 4 bases, with 6 bases between the two germline ends. The TCR originated in a human donor in good health (CMV status not recorded). Some clones in this sample may be carry-over from other donors' samples. This chain uses TRBV7-2 with TRBJ2-7; D not certain. The sample consisted of CD8+ T cells from cultured PBMCs, taken from culture after CMV antigen stimulation. DNA for the CDR3: TGTGCCAGCAGCTTACCTAGTTACGAGCAGTACTTC. Encoded protein: CASSLPSYEQYF.